This T cell receptor (beta chain) was profiled in a study of response to subunit inactivated influenza vaccine. General study findings and limits: Few additional T cells are recruited per seasonal influenza vaccination, authors suggested.

TCRdb re-called the RT-PCR reads through MiXCR, storing one row per CDR3 protein. The table has around 520,000 distinct CDR3 sequences, less than 30% seen once. The V end lost 2 bases, the J end lost 3 bases, and 6 bases lay between the germline ends. Germline assignment: CDR1 SEHNR and CDR2 FQNEAQ (reference sequence). The CDR3 extends over 13 amino acids. This clonotype was seen ten or more times. What it recognizes is unknown. This specimen consisted of CD4+ T cells sorted from PBMCs, obtained more than 4 days after vaccination. The chain recombines TRBV7-9 with TRBJ2-3; D remains ambiguous. This clonotype was obtained from a man aged 50 to 59 who received an inactivated influenza vaccine. The CDR3 protein is CASSLLSTDTQYF. CDR3 DNA: TGTGCCAGCAGCTTATTGTCAACAGATACGCAGTATTTT.